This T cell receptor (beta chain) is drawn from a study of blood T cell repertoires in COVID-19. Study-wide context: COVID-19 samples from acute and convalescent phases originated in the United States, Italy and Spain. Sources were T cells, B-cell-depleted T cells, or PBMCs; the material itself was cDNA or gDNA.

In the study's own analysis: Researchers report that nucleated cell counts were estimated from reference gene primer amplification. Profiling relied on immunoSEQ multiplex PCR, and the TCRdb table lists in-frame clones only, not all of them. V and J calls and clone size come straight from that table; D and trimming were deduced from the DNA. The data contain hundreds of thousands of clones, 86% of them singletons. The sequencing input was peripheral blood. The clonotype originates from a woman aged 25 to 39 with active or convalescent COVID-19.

The CDR3 spells CASSLDRTSENTGNTIYF. For the CDR3, the DNA is TGCGCCAGCAGCTTGGACAGAACGTCCGAAAATACAGGAAACACCATATATTTT. The V gene is TRBV5-1, the J gene TRBJ1-3; D is unresolved. Germline CDR1 reads SGHRS; CDR2 reads YFSETQ. This CDR3 has 18 residues. The germline V and J ends were trimmed by 0 bases and 4 bases, with 20 bases remaining between them.